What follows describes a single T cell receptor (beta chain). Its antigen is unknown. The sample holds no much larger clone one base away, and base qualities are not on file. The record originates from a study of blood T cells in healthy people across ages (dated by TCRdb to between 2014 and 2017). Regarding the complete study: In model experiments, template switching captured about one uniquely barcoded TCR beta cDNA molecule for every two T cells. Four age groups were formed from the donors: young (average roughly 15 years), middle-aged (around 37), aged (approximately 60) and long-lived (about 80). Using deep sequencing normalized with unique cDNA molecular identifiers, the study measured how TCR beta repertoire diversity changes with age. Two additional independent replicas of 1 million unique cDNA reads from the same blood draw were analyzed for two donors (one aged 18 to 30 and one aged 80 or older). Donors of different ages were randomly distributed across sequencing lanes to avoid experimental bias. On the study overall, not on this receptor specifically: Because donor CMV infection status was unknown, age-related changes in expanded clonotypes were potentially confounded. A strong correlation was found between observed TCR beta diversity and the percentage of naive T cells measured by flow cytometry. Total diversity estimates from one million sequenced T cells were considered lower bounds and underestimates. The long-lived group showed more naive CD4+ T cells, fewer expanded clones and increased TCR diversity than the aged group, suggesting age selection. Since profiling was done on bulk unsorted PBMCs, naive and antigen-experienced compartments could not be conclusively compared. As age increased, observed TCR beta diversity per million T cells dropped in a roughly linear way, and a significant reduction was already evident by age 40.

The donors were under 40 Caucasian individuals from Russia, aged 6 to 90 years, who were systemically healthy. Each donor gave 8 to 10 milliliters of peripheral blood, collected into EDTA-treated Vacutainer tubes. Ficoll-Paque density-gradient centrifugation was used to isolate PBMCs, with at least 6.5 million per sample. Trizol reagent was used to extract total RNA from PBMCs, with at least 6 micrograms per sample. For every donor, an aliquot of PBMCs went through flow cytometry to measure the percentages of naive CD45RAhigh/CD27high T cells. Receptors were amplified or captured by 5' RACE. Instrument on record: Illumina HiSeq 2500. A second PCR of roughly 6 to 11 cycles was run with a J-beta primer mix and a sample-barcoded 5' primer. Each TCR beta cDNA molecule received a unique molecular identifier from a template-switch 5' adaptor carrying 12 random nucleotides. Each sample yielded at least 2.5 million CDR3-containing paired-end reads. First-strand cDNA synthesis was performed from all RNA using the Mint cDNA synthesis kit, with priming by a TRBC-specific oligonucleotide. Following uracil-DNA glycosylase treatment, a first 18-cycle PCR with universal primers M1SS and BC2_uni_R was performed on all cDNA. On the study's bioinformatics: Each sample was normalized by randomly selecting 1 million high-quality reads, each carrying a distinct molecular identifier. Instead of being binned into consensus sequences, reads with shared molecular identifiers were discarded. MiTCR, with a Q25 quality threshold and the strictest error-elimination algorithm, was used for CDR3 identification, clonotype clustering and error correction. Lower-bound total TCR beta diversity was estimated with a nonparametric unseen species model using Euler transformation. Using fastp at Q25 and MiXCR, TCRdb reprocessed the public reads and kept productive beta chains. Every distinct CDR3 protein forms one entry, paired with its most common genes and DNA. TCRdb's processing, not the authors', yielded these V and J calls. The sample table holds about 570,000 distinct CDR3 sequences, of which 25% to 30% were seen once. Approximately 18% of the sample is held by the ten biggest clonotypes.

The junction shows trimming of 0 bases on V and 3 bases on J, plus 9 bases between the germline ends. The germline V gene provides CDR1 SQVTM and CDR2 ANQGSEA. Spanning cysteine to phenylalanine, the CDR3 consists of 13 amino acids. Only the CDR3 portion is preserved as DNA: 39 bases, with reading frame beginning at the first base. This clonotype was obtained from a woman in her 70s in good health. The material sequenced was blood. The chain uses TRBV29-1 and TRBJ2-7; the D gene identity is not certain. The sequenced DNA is TGCAGCGTTGAAGATGATGAAGTCTACGAGCAGTACTTC. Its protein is CSVEDDEVYEQYF.